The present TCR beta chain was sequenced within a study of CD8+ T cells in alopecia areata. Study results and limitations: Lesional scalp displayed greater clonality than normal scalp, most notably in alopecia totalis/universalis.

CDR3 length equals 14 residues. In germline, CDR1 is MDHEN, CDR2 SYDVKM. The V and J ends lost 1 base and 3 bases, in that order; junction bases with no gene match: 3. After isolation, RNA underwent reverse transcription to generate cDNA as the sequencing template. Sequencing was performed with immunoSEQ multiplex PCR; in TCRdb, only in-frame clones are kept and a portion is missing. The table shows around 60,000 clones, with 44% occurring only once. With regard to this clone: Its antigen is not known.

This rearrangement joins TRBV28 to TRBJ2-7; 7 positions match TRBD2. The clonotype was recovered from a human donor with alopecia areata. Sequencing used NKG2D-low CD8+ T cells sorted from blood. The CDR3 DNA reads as TGTGCCAGCAGTTTATCGGGACTAAGCTACGAGCAGTACTTC. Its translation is CASSLSGLSYEQYF.